These T cell receptor beta chains were read from a single sample in a study of T-cell memory formation after mild COVID-19. TCRdb ran MiXCR on the 5' RACE reads and lists one entry per CDR3 protein. Here the sample spans over 250,000 distinct CDR3 sequences, about 16% being singletons. Input material: PBMCs or a T cell subset sorted from them (not recorded which). The receptors derive from a man between 18 and 35 years old who had mild COVID-19 (a few samples of this study predate the infection). Cell type and time point are not known. CDR3s include the opening cysteine and the closing phenylalanine or tryptophan. Fields, in order: clone size, J gene, V gene, D gene, CDR3 DNA, CDR3 protein. The D gene is left open where the match is weak. Size is stated for part of the rows, as once, few or many counts, or as a class when the clone is expanded.

>many|TRBJ1-6|TRBV27|-
TGTGCCAGCAGTTTATCAGGTCTTAATTCACCCCTCCACTTT
CASSLSGLNSPLHF
>-|TRBJ2-3|TRBV20-1|TRBD2
TGCAGCGCTGGGCGGGGGGGTCAATATACGCAGTATTTT
CSAGRGGQYTQYF
>-|TRBJ1-6|TRBV6-5|-
TGTGCCAGCAGTTACGCTGCGAGGGACTCACCCCTCCACTTT
CASSYAARDSPLHF
>-|TRBJ2-5|TRBV9|-
TGTGCCAGCAGCGTAGCTACTTCCCTCCAGGAGACCCAGTACTTC
CASSVATSLQETQYF
>-|TRBJ2-1|TRBV6-5|TRBD1
TGTGCCAGCAGTTACATAGACAGGGCCCCCTACAATGAGCAGTTCTTC
CASSYIDRAPYNEQFF
>-|TRBJ1-2|TRBV20-1|-
TGCAGTGCCGCGGAGACTAACTATGGCTACACCTTC
CSAAETNYGYTF
>few|TRBJ1-1|TRBV29-1|-
TGCAGCGTTGCAGGGCTAGGGGGGAACACTGAAGCTTTCTTT
CSVAGLGGNTEAFF
>few|TRBJ2-5|TRBV12-3/TRBV12-4|TRBD1
TGTGCCAGCAGGCAGACAGGGTTGGAGACCCAGTACTTC
CASRQTGLETQYF
>-|TRBJ1-6|TRBV5-1|TRBD1
TGCGCCAGCAGCCCTCTTGGGACAGGGACCCCCTCCTATAATTCACCCCTCCACTTT
CASSPLGTGTPSYNSPLHF
>-|TRBJ1-4|TRBV7-2|-
TGTGCCAGCAGCACACCGGGACACCATAATGAAAAACTGTTTTTT
CASSTPGHHNEKLFF
>few|TRBJ1-6|TRBV5-6|-
TGTGCCAGCAGTACAGGGAGCTCCTATAATTCACCCCTCCACTTT
CASSTGSSYNSPLHF
>few|TRBJ1-2|TRBV28|TRBD1
TGTGCCAGCAGTACCCCTGGACAGGGTTTTTATGGCTACACCTTC
CASSTPGQGFYGYTF
>few|TRBJ2-1|TRBV28|TRBD2
TGTGCCAGCAGTTTCGGCGGGGGTCGATACAATGAGCAGTTCTTC
CASSFGGGRYNEQFF
>-|TRBJ2-1|TRBV2|-
TGTGCCAGCAGGGATACAGGCAGCTCCTACAATGAGCAGTTCTTC
CASRDTGSSYNEQFF
>few|TRBJ2-1|TRBV28|-
TGTGCCAGCACCACTCACAATGAGCAGTTCTTC
CASTTHNEQFF
>few|TRBJ2-3|TRBV7-2|TRBD2
TGTGCCAGCAGCAATCTAGCGGGGTGGCAGTATTTT
CASSNLAGWQYF
>-|TRBJ2-3|TRBV20-1|-
TGCAGTGCTCATCCCCAATTCGGGGCTAGCACAGATACGCAGTATTTT
CSAHPQFGASTDTQYF
>few|TRBJ1-2|TRBV7-8|-
TGTGCCAGCAGCTTAGAGGGACGGGCTAACTATGGCTACACCTTC
CASSLEGRANYGYTF
>-|TRBJ1-6|TRBV3-1|-
TGTGCCAGCAGCCAAGTCGGACGAGGGCTTAGTTCACCCCTCCACTTT
CASSQVGRGLSSPLHF
>few|TRBJ1-1|TRBV12-3/TRBV12-4|-
TGTGCCAGCAGCCTCAGAAATCCAAACACTGAAGCTTTCTTT
CASSLRNPNTEAFF
>few|TRBJ2-7|TRBV20-1|-
TGCAGTGCTAGAGAGGTACAGGGCTACGAGCAGTACTTC
CSAREVQGYEQYF
>few|TRBJ1-3|TRBV29-1|-
TGCAGCATTCGAACCAACTCTGGAAACACCATATATTTT
CSIRTNSGNTIYF
>few|TRBJ2-3|TRBV27|TRBD1
TGTGCCAGCAGACAGGGGGCCACAGATACGCAGTATTTT
CASRQGATDTQYF
>few|TRBJ1-5|TRBV5-1|-
TGCGCCAGCAGCAAGGGGGAATCGGGTCAGCCCCAGCATTTT
CASSKGESGQPQHF
>-|TRBJ2-1|TRBV4-3|TRBD1
TGCGCCAGCAGCCAAGCCCCGCCGGGACAGGGGAGCAATGAGCAGTTCTTC
CASSQAPPGQGSNEQFF
>many|TRBJ1-3|TRBV18|-
TGTGCCAGCTCACGTGAGACATCTGGAAACACCATATATTTT
CASSRETSGNTIYF
>-|TRBJ2-2|TRBV11-1|TRBD1
TGTGCCAGCAGCTTACGGGACAGGAGGGTAGACACCGGGGAGCTGTTTTTT
CASSLRDRRVDTGELFF
>few|TRBJ1-4|TRBV6-5|-
TGTGCCAGCAGGCCTGGACAGCTCTCTAATGAAAAACTGTTTTTT
CASRPGQLSNEKLFF
>few|TRBJ2-2|TRBV4-1|TRBD1
TGCGCCAGCAGCCAAGGGACAGGGGTTGGTTCCGGGGAGCTGTTTTTT
CASSQGTGVGSGELFF
>few|TRBJ1-5|TRBV7-2|TRBD1
TGTGCCAGCAGCCAGGGGGAAAAAGCACCCCAGCATTTT
CASSQGEKAPQHF
>-|TRBJ1-1|TRBV18|-
TGTGCCAGCTCACAAGACGAGTACACTGAAGCTTTCTTT
CASSQDEYTEAFF
>-|TRBJ1-1|TRBV6-1|TRBD1
TGTGCCAGCGCGACAGGGGTGGTGAGGGGTTTT
CASATGVVRGF
>-|TRBJ2-1|TRBV28|-
TGTGCCAGCAGCCTATACGGGGGGCTGAATGAGCAGTTCTTC
CASSLYGGLNEQFF
>-|TRBJ2-1|TRBV28|TRBD1
TGTGCCAGCAGTTGGGTTAGGGGGCTTAGGGAGCAGTTCTTC
CASSWVRGLREQFF
>-|TRBJ2-1|TRBV6-5|TRBD2
TGTGCCAGCAGTTGGTTGAGCGGGGGGGCCAATGAGCAGTTCTTC
CASSWLSGGANEQFF
>few|TRBJ2-3|TRBV5-1|TRBD2
TGCGCCAGCAGCTCCGGGGGGGAGGTGGATACGCAGTATTTT
CASSSGGEVDTQYF
>-|TRBJ1-1|TRBV5-1|TRBD1
TGCGCCAGCAGCTTTTCGACAGGGATAAGGGGCACTGAAGCTTTCTTT
CASSFSTGIRGTEAFF
>-|TRBJ1-1|TRBV6-1|-
TGTGCCAGCAGTGAAGCGGGGTGGGGGCCTACTGAAGCTTTCTTT
CASSEAGWGPTEAFF
>-|TRBJ2-2|TRBV7-2|-
TGTGCCAGCAGCCCCAACTTGGGCGGGGAGCTGTTTTTT
CASSPNLGGELFF
>few|TRBJ1-5|TRBV21-1|-
TGTGCCAGCAGCAAAGTGGGTAGCAATCAGCCCCAGCATTTT
CASSKVGSNQPQHF
>few|TRBJ2-6|TRBV6-2/TRBV6-3|-
TGTGCCAGCAGTTATGGAGGGTCTGGGGCCAACGTCCTGACTTTC
CASSYGGSGANVLTF